Following are 10 T cell receptor beta chains from one sample sequenced in a study of T cell responses to AZD1222 COVID-19 vaccine. The data were produced by immunoSEQ multiplex PCR, yet TCRdb's version contains in-frame clones alone and is incomplete. The table includes some 100,000 clones, about 88% detected once. Source: peripheral blood, taken on day 0 of AZD1222 vaccination. The receptors shown here come from an adult in good health.

This rearrangement joins TRBV27 to TRBJ2-2; 9 bases map to TRBD1. Germline V lookup: CDR1 MNHEY, CDR2 SMNVEV (reference sequence). This CDR3 is built from 13 residues. Trimming removed 10 bases from V and 5 bases from J; junction bases left unmatched: 5. Here the CDR3 reads CAIRDRVTGELFF. The CDR3 nucleotides are TGTGCCATCCGGGACAGGGTGACCGGGGAGCTGTTTTTT.

This clone was counted many times. The genes are TRBV7-9 and TRBJ1-6; TRBD1 aligns across 7 bases. This CDR3 is 15 amino acids long. The V segment lost 1 base and the J segment 7 bases; nucleotides outside the gene matches: 4. CDR1 is SEHNR, CDR2 FQNEAQ, per germline (reference sequence). The chain's CDR3 is CASSLGQGGNSPLHF. In DNA, the CDR3 is TGTGCCAGCAGCTTAGGTCAGGGGGGGAATTCACCCCTCCACTTT. The complete variable domain, with remaining parts taken from reference TRBV7-9 and TRBJ1-6, reads DTGVSQNPRHKITKRGQNVTFRCDPISEHNRLYWYRQTLGQGPEFLTYFQNEAQLEKSRLLSDRFSAERPKGSFSTLEIQRTEQGDSAMYLCASSLGQGGNSPLHFGNGTRLTVT.

The V call is TRBV11-2, the J call TRBJ1-2; D is unclear. Germline V lookup: CDR1 SGHAT, CDR2 FQNNGV. The length of the CDR3 is 11 residues. Trimming removed 4 bases at V and 2 bases at J, with 2 bases between. The CDR3 bases are TGTGCCAGCAGCTCAAACTATGGCTACACCTTC. This codes for CASSSNYGYTF.

This clone was found once. The chain joins TRBV12-3 or TRBV12-4 to TRBJ2-7, with a weak D call TRBD1 (5 bases). The CDR3 has 13 residues. Deletions cut 5 bases from V and 0 bases from J, with 8 bases between. CDR3 coding DNA: TGTGCCAGCAGTACGACAGTCTCCTACGAGCAGTACTTC. This sequence encodes CASSTTVSYEQYF.

This chain connects TRBV7-3 to TRBJ2-3; 9 bases map to TRBD2. Germline CDR1 and CDR2: SGHTA and FQGTGA. The CDR3 covers 17 residues. The trim removed 4 bases at V and 4 bases at J, leaving 12 bases unmatched. This chain's CDR3 is CASSSTNGLAMPDTQYF. CDR3 nucleotides: TGTGCCAGCAGCTCTACGAACGGACTAGCGATGCCAGATACGCAGTATTTT. Complete variable domain (other parts from reference TRBV7-3 and TRBJ2-3): GAGVSQTPSNKVTEKGKYVELRCDPISGHTALYWYRQSLGQGPEFLIYFQGTGAADDSGLPNDRFFAVRPEGSVSTLKIQRTERGDSAVYLCASSSTNGLAMPDTQYFGPGTRLTVL.

CDR3 sequence reads: CAITWAGGGQPQHF. DNA of the CDR3: TGCGCCATCACCTGGGCAGGGGGAGGTCAGCCCCAGCATTTT. This rearrangement joins TRBV10-1 to TRBJ1-5; TRBD1 matches 7 bases. The trim removed 10 bases at V and 6 bases at J, leaving 12 bases unmatched. CDR1 is WNHNN and CDR2 is SYGVQD in the germline V gene (reference sequence). CDR3 size: 14 residues.

CDR3 nucleotide sequence: TGTGTCTCGGGGGGGGCTGGAAACACCATATATTTT. This encodes CVSGGAGNTIYF. The chain is built from TRBV27 and TRBJ1-3; TRBD1 might be the D (5 bases). CDR3 size: 12 residues. Germline values: CDR1 MNHEY, CDR2 SMNVEV (reference sequence).

The chain links TRBV13 to TRBJ2-7; D gene ambiguous. Trimming removed 5 bases from V and 5 bases from J, with 10 bases in between. CDR1 is PRHDT, CDR2 FYEKMQ, per germline (reference sequence). The CDR3 is 12 amino acids. The CDR3 bases are TGTGCCAGCAGCGCCTGGGGTGACGAGCAGTACTTC. It translates to CASSAWGDEQYF.

This chain connects TRBV6-5 to TRBJ1-5; D possibly corresponds to TRBD1 (6 bases). The germline V gene has CDR1 MNHEY and CDR2 SVGAGI. The CDR3 extends over 15 amino acids. Trimming removed 0 bases at V and 7 bases at J, with 13 bases between. The CDR3 loop is CASSYSAGAKQPQHF. CDR3 sequence (DNA): TGTGCCAGCAGTTACTCAGCGGGGGCAAAGCAGCCCCAGCATTTT.

The genes are TRBV27 and TRBJ1-6, with 7 nucleotides matching TRBD1. V shed 5 bases, J shed 10 bases, and the junction held 5 bases outside the gene matches. The CDR3 loop spans 13 amino acids. Germline V CDR1 and CDR2: MNHEY, SMNVEV (reference sequence). CDR3 bases: TGTGCCAGCAGTCACACAGGGGTATCACCCCTCCACTTT. Translated, it gives CASSHTGVSPLHF.